These 19 T cell receptor beta chains share one sample of origin, sequenced in a study of T cell repertoires in cytomegalovirus infection. TCRdb used MiXCR to reprocess the reads, holding one entry per CDR3 protein. Of about 740,000 distinct CDR3 sequences in the sample, approximately 40% were seen once. Source material: PBMCs. The source is a human donor in good health (CMV status not recorded). Some clones in this sample may be carry-over from other donors' samples.

V gene TRBV28 combines with J gene TRBJ1-1; D ambiguous. The germline CDR1 and CDR2 sequences are MDHEN and SYDVKM. V shed 7 bases and J shed 7 bases, with 16 bases lying between them. The CDR3 has 13 amino acids. The CDR3 sequence is CASNSLFGFEAFF. The CDR3 DNA follows: TGTGCCAGCAACTCCCTCTTTGGGTTTGAAGCTTTCTTT.

The chain has TRBV19 and TRBJ1-3; D ambiguous. Germline CDR1 LNHDA, CDR2 SQIVND (reference sequence). The CDR3 has 13 residues. V gave up 5 bases and J gave up 4 bases, with 9 bases separating them. The CDR3 DNA reads TGTGCCAGTAGTGCGTTCCCGGGAAACACCATATATTTT. Its translation is CASSAFPGNTIYF.

This chain uses TRBV7-2 with TRBJ2-6; 7 nucleotides agree with TRBD2. The junction had 3 bases not matched to a gene; V was cut back by 4 bases and J by 12 bases. The CDR3 runs to 12 residues. Per the germline V gene, CDR1 is SGHTA and CDR2 is FQGNSA. CDR3 sequence reads: CASSSGGSVLTF. CDR3 bases: TGTGCCAGCAGCTCGGGAGGATCCGTCCTGACTTTC.

Concerning this clonotype itself: A much larger clone lies one base from this, so it may be a read error. The V gene is TRBV6-6, the J gene TRBJ2-1, with 8 bases identical to TRBD2. V gave up 0 bases and J gave up 4 bases; unmatched junction bases: 11. Germline CDR1 is MNHNY and CDR2 is SVGAGI (reference sequence). The CDR3 runs to 18 residues. The CDR3 reads CASSYSLTPGGLYNEQFF. The CDR3, as DNA: TGTGCCAGCAGTTACTCGCTAACCCCGGGAGGGTTGTACAATGAGCAGTTCTTC.

About this clonotype: An end of the junction differs from the germline gene, which may be a read error. The chain carries TRBV7-8 and TRBJ2-5; D gene uncertain. CDR1 and CDR2 (germline): SGHVS, FQNEAQ. The CDR3 spans 11 residues. The CDR3 DNA reads TGTGACAGCAGTCCCGAAGCGACCCAGTACTTC. Residues: CDSSPEATQYF.

The J gene is TRBJ1-1, the V gene TRBV20-1; 8 bases map to TRBD1. The CDR3 has 15 residues. The germline V gene has CDR1 DFQATT and CDR2 SNEGSKA (reference sequence). J was trimmed by 3 bases and V by 6 bases; bases with no gene match: 12. CDR3 DNA: TGCAGTGCCAAGGACAGGGTCGCTTTGGACACTGAAGCTTTCTTT. It codes for CSAKDRVALDTEAFF.

This clonotype was found many times. This chain links TRBV7-8 with TRBJ2-5, with a possible D match to TRBD1 (5 bases). The CDR3 spans 14 residues. V lost 1 base, J lost 5 bases, and 11 bases lay in between. The V gene's germline CDR1 is SGHVS and CDR2 FQNEAQ. The CDR3 region is CASSLDLAGETQYF. The CDR3 coding sequence is TGTGCCAGCAGCTTAGACTTGGCAGGGGAGACCCAGTACTTC.

This chain joins TRBV6-5 and TRBJ2-3; the D call may be TRBD1 or TRBD2 (5 bases each). V lost 2 bases, J lost 8 bases, and 14 bases lay in between. Germline V gene data show CDR1 as MNHEY and CDR2 as SVGAGI. CDR3 length: 14 amino acids. The DNA for the CDR3 is TGTGCCAGCAGTTACGGGACGAAGTTCGGTACGCAGTATTTT. Its translation is CASSYGTKFGTQYF.

This clonotype was seen at least ten times. The chain joins TRBV7-9 to TRBJ2-7; D possibly corresponds to TRBD2 (5 bases). The CDR3 loop spans 15 amino acids. Germline CDR1 reads SEHNR; CDR2 reads FQNEAQ (reference sequence). The germline V and J ends were trimmed by 5 bases and 2 bases, with 16 bases remaining between them. The CDR3 spells CASSPINGNPYEQYF. The CDR3 DNA reads TGTGCCAGCAGCCCCATCAACGGGAACCCCTACGAGCAGTACTTC.

This clonotype was detected many times. The rearrangement links TRBV28 to TRBJ2-1; 8 bases are shared with TRBD2. J lost 3 bases, V lost 6 bases, and 4 bases had no gene match. Germline V gene sequence: CDR1 MDHEN, CDR2 SYDVKM. The CDR3 is 14 amino acids. The CDR3 DNA reads TGTGCCAGCAGGGTAGCGGGACTCTACAATGAGCAGTTCTTC. This gives the protein CASRVAGLYNEQFF.

This clonotype was counted a few times. The CDR3 region has the DNA TGCGCCAGCAGTGTGAGACCTTTGGACGACGAGCAGTACTTC. This codes for CASSVRPLDDEQYF. The J gene is TRBJ2-7, the V gene TRBV10-1; D uncertain. V shed 4 bases and J shed 5 bases, with 15 bases lying between them. The CDR3 extends over 14 amino acids. CDR1 WNHNN and CDR2 SYGVQD come from the germline V gene (reference sequence).

The CDR3 sequence is CATERGDGNEQFF. The CDR3 nucleotides are TGTGCCACCGAGCGGGGGGACGGCAATGAGCAGTTCTTC. The chain recombines TRBV15 with TRBJ2-1; TRBD2 matches at 9 bases. J gave up 6 bases and V 8 bases, and 5 bases lay outside the gene matches. Germline CDR1 reads LNHNV; CDR2 reads YYDKDF (reference sequence). This CDR3 is 13 amino acids long. The variable domain in full, with the rest retrieved from reference TRBV15 and TRBJ2-1, is DAMVIQNPRYQVTQFGKPVTLSCSQTLNHNVMYWYQQKSSQAPKLLFHYYDKDFNNEADTPDNFQSRRPNTSFCFLDIRSPGLGDTAMYLCATERGDGNEQFFGPGTRLTVL.

This clonotype was seen many times. This chain joins TRBV5-1 and TRBJ2-2, with 7 bases matching TRBD1. Germline lookup yields CDR1 SGHRS and CDR2 YFSETQ. The CDR3 is 17 residues long. V lost 0 bases and J lost 5; bases outside the gene matches: 10. CDR3 sequence reads: CASSLGPATGYTGELFF. In DNA, the CDR3 is TGCGCCAGCAGCTTGGGACCGGCGACAGGGTATACCGGGGAGCTGTTTTTT.

The rearrangement links TRBV6-6 to TRBJ2-1; D gene ambiguous. The CDR3 runs to 12 residues. CDR1 and CDR2 from the germline V gene are MNHNY and SVGAGI (reference sequence). With 5 bases removed from V and 6 bases from J, the gap between germline ends came to 8 bases. The CDR3 DNA reads as TGTGCCAGCAGTGAGGATGTCAATGAGCAGTTCTTC. Its translation is CASSEDVNEQFF.

This rearrangement joins TRBV7-9 to TRBJ2-2; 8 positions match TRBD1. This CDR3 has 16 amino acids. V gave up 11 bases and J gave up 0 bases; unmatched junction bases: 11. Germline V gene lookup returns CDR1 SEHNR and CDR2 FQNEAQ (reference sequence). For the CDR3, the DNA is TGTGCCCACCACGTGGGACAGGCCTCGAACACCGGGGAGCTGTTTTTT. Protein product: CAHHVGQASNTGELFF. The whole variable domain, remainder taken from reference TRBV7-9 and TRBJ2-2, is DTGVSQNPRHKITKRGQNVTFRCDPISEHNRLYWYRQTLGQGPEFLTYFQNEAQLEKSRLLSDRFSAERPKGSFSTLEIQRTEQGDSAMYLCAHHVGQASNTGELFFGEGSRLTVL.

This CDR3 reads CASSFSGAGYTF. The DNA for the CDR3 is TGTGCCAGCAGTTTCTCGGGCGCTGGCTACACCTTC. The J gene is TRBJ1-2, the V gene TRBV27; D is uncertain. Trimming took 3 bases from V and 7 from J, leaving 9 bases between them. The CDR3 runs to 12 residues. CDR1 is MNHEY, CDR2 SMNVEV, per germline (reference sequence).

This clonotype was recorded many times. The chain is built from TRBV7-2 and TRBJ1-4, with a weak D call TRBD1 (6 bases). V gave up 5 bases and J gave up 6 bases, with 13 bases separating them. CDR1 is SGHTA and CDR2 is FQGNSA in the germline V gene. CDR3 length: 14 residues. The CDR3 DNA reads as TGTGCCAGCAGCCCAAGAGCAGGGGATGAAAAACTGTTTTTT. Protein product: CASSPRAGDEKLFF.

This clonotype was seen only a few times. J is TRBJ1-5 and V is TRBV6-5, with D possibly TRBD1 on 5 matching bases. The CDR3 is 15 residues long. CDR1 and CDR2 (germline): MNHEY, SVGAGI. Trimming left V 6 bases short and J 2 bases short, with 14 bases between. The CDR3 protein is CASSRGGDRNQPQHF. As DNA, the CDR3 is TGTGCCAGCAGCCGCGGGGGGGACCGCAATCAGCCCCAGCATTTT.

The chain employs TRBV4-1 and TRBJ1-2, with 7 nucleotides matching TRBD1. Germline trimming cut 0 bases from V and 4 bases from J; bases unmatched to any gene: 8. From germline, CDR1 is MGHRA and CDR2 YSYEKL. The CDR3 consists of 16 residues. CDR3 nucleotides: TGCGCCAGCAGCCAAGATATGACAGGGCATGGCTATGGCTACACCTTC. This sequence encodes CASSQDMTGHGYGYTF.